The present entry profiles one T cell receptor beta chain with its context. Germline-derived CDR1 and CDR2 are SGHVS and FNYEAQ. V was clipped by 0 bases and J by 1 base, with 15 bases between them. The CDR3 has 17 amino acids. The data originate from a study of blood T cell repertoires in COVID-19. On the study more broadly: Samples representing acute and convalescent COVID-19 were sourced from the United States, Italy and Spain.

The table came from immunoSEQ multiplex PCR; TCRdb's copy has only in-frame clones and leaves some out. The data hold about 170,000 clones, with approximately 84% observed a single time. The chain recombines TRBV7-6 with TRBJ1-1; D is possibly TRBD1 (5 bases). The receptor was derived from a man between 65 and 85 years old with active or convalescent COVID-19. Sequences were obtained from peripheral blood. The CDR3 DNA follows: TGTGCCAGCAGCTTAGCCGGTACAGGTTGGGCGAACACTGAAGCTTTCTTT. Translating gives CASSLAGTGWANTEAFF.